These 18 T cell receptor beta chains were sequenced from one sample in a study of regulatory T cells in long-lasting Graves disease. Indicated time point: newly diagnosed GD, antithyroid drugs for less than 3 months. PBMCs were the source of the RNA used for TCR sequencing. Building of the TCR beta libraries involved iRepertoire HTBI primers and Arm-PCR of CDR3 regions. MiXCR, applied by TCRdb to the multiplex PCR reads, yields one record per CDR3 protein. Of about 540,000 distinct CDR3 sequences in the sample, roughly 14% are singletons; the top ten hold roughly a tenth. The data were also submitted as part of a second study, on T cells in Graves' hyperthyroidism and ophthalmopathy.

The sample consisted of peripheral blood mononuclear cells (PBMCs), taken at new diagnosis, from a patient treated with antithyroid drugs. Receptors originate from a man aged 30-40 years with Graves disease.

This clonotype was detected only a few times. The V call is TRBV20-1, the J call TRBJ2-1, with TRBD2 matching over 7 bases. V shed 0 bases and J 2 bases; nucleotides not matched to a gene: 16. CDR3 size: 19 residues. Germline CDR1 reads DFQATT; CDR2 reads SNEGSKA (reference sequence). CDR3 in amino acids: CSARDSSSRGGRAYNEQFF. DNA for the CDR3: TGCAGTGCTAGAGATTCTTCTTCAAGAGGCGGGAGAGCCTACAATGAGCAGTTCTTC.

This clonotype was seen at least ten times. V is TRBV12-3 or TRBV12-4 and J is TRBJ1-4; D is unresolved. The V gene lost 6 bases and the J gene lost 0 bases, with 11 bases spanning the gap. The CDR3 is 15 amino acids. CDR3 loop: CASRTLNATNEKLFF. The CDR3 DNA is TGTGCCAGCAGAACCCTGAATGCAACTAATGAAAAACTGTTTTTT.

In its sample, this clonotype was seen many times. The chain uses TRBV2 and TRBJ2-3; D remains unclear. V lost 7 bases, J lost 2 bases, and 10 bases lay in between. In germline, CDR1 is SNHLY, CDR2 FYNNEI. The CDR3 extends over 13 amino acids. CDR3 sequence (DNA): TGTGCCAGCACCCGTCGGGCCACAGATACGCAGTATTTT. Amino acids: CASTRRATDTQYF.

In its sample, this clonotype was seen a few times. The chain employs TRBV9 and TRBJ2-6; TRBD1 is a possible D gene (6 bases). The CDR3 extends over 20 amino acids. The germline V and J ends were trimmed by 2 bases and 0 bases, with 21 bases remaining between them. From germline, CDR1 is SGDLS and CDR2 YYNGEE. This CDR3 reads CASSVRGWPGAISGANVLTF. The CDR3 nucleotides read TGTGCCAGCAGCGTTAGAGGCTGGCCAGGGGCCATCTCTGGGGCCAACGTCCTGACTTTC.

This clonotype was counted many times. The chain's CDR3 is CASSSGQYQETQYF. The CDR3 bases are TGTGCCAGCAGTTCAGGACAGTACCAAGAGACCCAGTACTTC. The chain recombines TRBV12-3 or TRBV12-4 with TRBJ2-5; weak D call: TRBD1 (6 bases). CDR3 length equals 14 residues. The V gene lost 4 bases and the J gene lost 0 bases, with 9 bases spanning the gap.

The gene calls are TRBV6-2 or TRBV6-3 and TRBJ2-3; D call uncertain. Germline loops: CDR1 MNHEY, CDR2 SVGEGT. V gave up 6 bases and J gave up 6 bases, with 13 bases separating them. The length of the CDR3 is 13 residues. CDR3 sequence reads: CASRETQADTQYF. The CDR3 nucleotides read TGTGCCAGCAGGGAGACTCAGGCGGATACGCAGTATTTT.

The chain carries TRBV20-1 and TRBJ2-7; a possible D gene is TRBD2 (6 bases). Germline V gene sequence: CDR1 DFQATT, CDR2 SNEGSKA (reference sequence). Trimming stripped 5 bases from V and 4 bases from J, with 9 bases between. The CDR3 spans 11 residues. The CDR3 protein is CSAGGIYEQYF. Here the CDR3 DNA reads TGCAGTGCTGGGGGGATTTACGAGCAGTACTTC.

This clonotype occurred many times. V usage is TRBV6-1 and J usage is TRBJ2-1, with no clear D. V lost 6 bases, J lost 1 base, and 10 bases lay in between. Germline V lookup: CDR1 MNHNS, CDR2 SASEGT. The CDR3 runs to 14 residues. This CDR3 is CASRGKGSYNEQFF. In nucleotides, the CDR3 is TGTGCCAGCAGGGGAAAGGGTTCCTACAATGAGCAGTTCTTC.

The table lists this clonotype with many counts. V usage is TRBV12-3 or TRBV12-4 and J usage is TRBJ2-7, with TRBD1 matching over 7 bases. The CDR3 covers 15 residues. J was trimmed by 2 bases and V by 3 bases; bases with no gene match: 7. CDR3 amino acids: CASSFDRDTTYEQYF. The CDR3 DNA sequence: TGTGCCAGCAGTTTCGACAGGGACACCACCTACGAGCAGTACTTC.

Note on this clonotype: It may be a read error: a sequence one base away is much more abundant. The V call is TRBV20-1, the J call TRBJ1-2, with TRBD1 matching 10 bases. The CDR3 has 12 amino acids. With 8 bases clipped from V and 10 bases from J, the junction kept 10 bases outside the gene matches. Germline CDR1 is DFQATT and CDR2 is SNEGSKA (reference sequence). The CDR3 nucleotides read TGCAGTTCGGGACAGGGGATAGATGACTACACCTTC. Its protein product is CSSGQGIDDYTF.

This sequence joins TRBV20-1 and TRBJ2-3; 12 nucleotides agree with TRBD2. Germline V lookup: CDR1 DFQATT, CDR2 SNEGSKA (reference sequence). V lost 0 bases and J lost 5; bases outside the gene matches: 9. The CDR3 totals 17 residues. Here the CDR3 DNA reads TGCAGTGCTAGAGATAGGACTAGCGGGACTCTAGTAGATACGCAGTATTTT. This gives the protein CSARDRTSGTLVDTQYF.

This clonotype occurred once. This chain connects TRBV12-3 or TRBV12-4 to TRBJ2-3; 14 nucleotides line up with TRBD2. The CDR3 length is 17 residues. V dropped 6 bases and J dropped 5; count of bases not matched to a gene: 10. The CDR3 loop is CASRAGLAGEEGDTQYF. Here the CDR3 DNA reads TGTGCCAGCAGAGCGGGACTAGCGGGAGAAGAGGGAGATACGCAGTATTTT.

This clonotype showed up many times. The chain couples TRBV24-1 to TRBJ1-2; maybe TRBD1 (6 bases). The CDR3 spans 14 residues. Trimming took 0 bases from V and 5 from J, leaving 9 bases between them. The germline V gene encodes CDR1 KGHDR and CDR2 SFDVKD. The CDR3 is CATSDLTGQYGYTF. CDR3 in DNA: TGTGCCACCAGTGATTTGACAGGGCAATATGGCTACACCTTC.

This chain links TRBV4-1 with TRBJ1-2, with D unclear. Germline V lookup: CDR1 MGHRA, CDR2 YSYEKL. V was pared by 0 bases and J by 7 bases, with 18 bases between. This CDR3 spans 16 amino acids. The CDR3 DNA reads TGCGCCAGCAGCCAAGAAGTATCGGCCTTATCTCCTGGCTACACCTTC. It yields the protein CASSQEVSALSPGYTF.

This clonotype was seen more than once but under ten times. The CDR3: CASRRTGLPEAFF. In DNA, the CDR3 is TGTGCCAGCAGACGGACCGGTCTGCCTGAAGCTTTCTTT. The rearrangement uses TRBV13 and TRBJ1-1; D remains ambiguous. Germline CDR1 is PRHDT and CDR2 is FYEKMQ (reference sequence). CDR3 size: 13 residues. V was trimmed by 6 bases and J by 6 bases, leaving 14 bases between them.

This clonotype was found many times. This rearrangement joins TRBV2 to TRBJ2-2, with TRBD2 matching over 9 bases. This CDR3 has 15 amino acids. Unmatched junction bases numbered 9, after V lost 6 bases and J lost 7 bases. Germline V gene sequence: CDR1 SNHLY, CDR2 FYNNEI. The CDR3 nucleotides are TGTGCCAGCAGGACCCTAGCGGGATCGGGCGGGGAGCTGTTTTTT. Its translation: CASRTLAGSGGELFF.

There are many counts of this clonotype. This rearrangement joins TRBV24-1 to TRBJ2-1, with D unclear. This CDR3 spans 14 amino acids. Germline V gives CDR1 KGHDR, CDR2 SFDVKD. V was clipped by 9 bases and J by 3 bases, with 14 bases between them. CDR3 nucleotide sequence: TGTGCCACCCTTTCCCCCCCCGACTACAATGAGCAGTTCTTC. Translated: CATLSPPDYNEQFF.

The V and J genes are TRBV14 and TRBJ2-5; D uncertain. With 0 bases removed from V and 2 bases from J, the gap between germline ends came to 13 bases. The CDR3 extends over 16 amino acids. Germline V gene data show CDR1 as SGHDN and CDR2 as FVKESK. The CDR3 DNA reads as TGTGCCAGCAGCCAAGATCACGGAAGTGGGCAAGAGACCCAGTACTTC. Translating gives CASSQDHGSGQETQYF.